The rows below give T cell receptor beta chains drawn from one sample of a study of blood T cell repertoires in COVID-19. The data were produced by immunoSEQ multiplex PCR, yet TCRdb's version contains in-frame clones alone and is incomplete. The table records 200,000 to 250,000 clones, roughly four fifths of them present only once. Sequences were obtained from peripheral blood. Receptor source: a woman aged 70 to 79 with acute or convalescent COVID-19. The CDR3 runs from the conserved cysteine through the conserved F or W. The D gene is left open where the match is weak. Only some rows state a clone size, as once, few, many or a class for expanded clones.

d_call	cdr3_length	clone_size	v_call	j_call	cdr3_nt	cdr3_aa
NA	16	NA	TRBV14	TRBJ1-4	TGTGCCAGCAGCGCTCTAACAGCTGCAACTAATGAAAAACTGTTTTTT	CASSALTAATNEKLFF
NA	15	few	TRBV6-5	TRBJ2-7	TGTGCCAGCAGTCCCACCCCGAGCACCTCGTCTCAGCAGTACTTC	CASSPTPSTSSQQYF
NA	13	NA	TRBV3-1/TRBV3-2	TRBJ1-2	TGTGCCAGCAGCCAAGGGGCAGCCTATGGCTACACCTTC	CASSQGAAYGYTF
TRBD1	14	NA	TRBV27	TRBJ2-1	TGTGCCAGCAGTAGGACAGGGTCCTACAATGAGCAGTTCTTC	CASSRTGSYNEQFF
NA	15	once	TRBV28	TRBJ1-3	TGTGCCAGCAGCTACCACAGGGCCTCTGGAAACACCATATATTTT	CASSYHRASGNTIYF
NA	13	few	TRBV6-5	TRBJ1-2	TGTGCCAGCACCAGGACACAGACTTATGGCTACACCTTC	CASTRTQTYGYTF
TRBD1	15	NA	TRBV19	TRBJ2-7	TGTGCCAGTAGTATAGAACAGGGGCCCCGCCACGAGCAGTACTTC	CASSIEQGPRHEQYF
NA	13	NA	TRBV6-5	TRBJ2-3	TGTGCCAGCACCAACGAGGGTTCAGATACGCAGTATTTT	CASTNEGSDTQYF
TRBD1	15	NA	TRBV6-4	TRBJ2-2	TGTGCCAGCAGCGGACAGGGTGCGACCACCGGGGAGCTGTTTTTT	CASSGQGATTGELFF
NA	14	NA	TRBV27	TRBJ1-1	TGTGCCAGCAGTTTATCGACAGCGAACACTGAAGCTTTCTTT	CASSLSTANTEAFF
NA	15	few	TRBV27	TRBJ2-5	TGTGCCAGCAGTTTGAGTATTTCTAGTGGCGGGACCCAGTACTTC	CASSLSISSGGTQYF
NA	17	NA	TRBV2	TRBJ1-1	TGTGCCAGCAGCGCACTCCCCAGCGCCGGGAGGTACACTGAAGCTTTCTTT	CASSALPSAGRYTEAFF
NA	15	once	TRBV5-6	TRBJ2-7	TGTGCCAGCAGCCCGCGGGGGCTGAGCTCCTACGAGCAGTACTTC	CASSPRGLSSYEQYF
NA	14	NA	TRBV2	TRBJ1-1	TGTGCCAGCAGTGAAACGACAGCGAACACTGAAGCTTTCTTT	CASSETTANTEAFF
NA	15	NA	TRBV10-1	TRBJ2-3	TGCGCCAGCAGTGAGACCCCAGGGTTCACAGATACGCAGTATTTT	CASSETPGFTDTQYF
NA	13	NA	TRBV19	TRBJ1-4	TGTGCCAGCAGAGACAGAGCAGATGAAAAACTGTTTTTT	CASRDRADEKLFF
NA	13	NA	TRBV7-9	TRBJ1-1	TGTGCCAGCAGCTTAGAGGGGCGGACTGAAGCTTTCTTT	CASSLEGRTEAFF
NA	15	few	TRBV30	TRBJ1-4	TGTGCCTGGAGTGTACTTGGGACTTCACGGGAAAAACTGTTTTTT	CAWSVLGTSREKLFF
TRBD2	15	NA	TRBV11-3	TRBJ2-1	TGTGCCAGCAGCCCGGGACTAGCGGGGGGGATTGAGCAGTTCTTC	CASSPGLAGGIEQFF
NA	14	NA	TRBV30	TRBJ1-1	TGTGCCTGGAGTAAGCAGGGGCAGAGAAATGAAGCTTTCTTT	CAWSKQGQRNEAFF
TRBD2	16	once	TRBV6-6	TRBJ2-2	TGTGCCAGCAGTTCCGGGACTAGCTCGCGGCCCGGGGAGCTGTTTTTT	CASSSGTSSRPGELFF
NA	15	NA	TRBV5-6	TRBJ1-2	TGTGCCAGCAGCTTGGCAGGGGAACTAGGCTATGGCTACACCTTC	CASSLAGELGYGYTF
TRBD1	17	NA	TRBV4-3	TRBJ1-4	TGCGCCAGCAGCCAAGATATGGGGACAGGGGGGCGAGAAAAACTGTTTTTT	CASSQDMGTGGREKLFF
TRBD2	14	few	TRBV13	TRBJ2-7	TGTGCCAGCAGCCCCTGGACTAGTCCCTACGAGCAGTACTTC	CASSPWTSPYEQYF
TRBD2	16	NA	TRBV27	TRBJ2-7	TGTGCCAGCAGTCGACTCTTAGCGGGGGTTTCCTACGAGCAGTACTTC	CASSRLLAGVSYEQYF
TRBD1	13	NA	TRBV7-9	TRBJ1-2	TGTGCCAGCAGCCGGACAGGGGATAGAGGCTACACCTTC	CASSRTGDRGYTF
TRBD1	16	NA	TRBV5-8	TRBJ1-6	TGTGCCAGCAGCCTGGGGATTGGGACAGGGGAATCACCCCTCCACTTT	CASSLGIGTGESPLHF
NA	15	NA	TRBV7-9	TRBJ2-7	TGTGCCAGCAGCCCCCAGGGACTTATAACCTACGAGCAGTACTTC	CASSPQGLITYEQYF
NA	14	NA	TRBV5-4	TRBJ1-2	TGTGCCAGCAGCCCGAAAACACATAACTATGGCTACACCTTC	CASSPKTHNYGYTF
TRBD1	14	NA	TRBV7-2	TRBJ1-4	TGTGCCAGCAGCGTTCGGGACAGGGATGAAAAACTGTTTTTT	CASSVRDRDEKLFF